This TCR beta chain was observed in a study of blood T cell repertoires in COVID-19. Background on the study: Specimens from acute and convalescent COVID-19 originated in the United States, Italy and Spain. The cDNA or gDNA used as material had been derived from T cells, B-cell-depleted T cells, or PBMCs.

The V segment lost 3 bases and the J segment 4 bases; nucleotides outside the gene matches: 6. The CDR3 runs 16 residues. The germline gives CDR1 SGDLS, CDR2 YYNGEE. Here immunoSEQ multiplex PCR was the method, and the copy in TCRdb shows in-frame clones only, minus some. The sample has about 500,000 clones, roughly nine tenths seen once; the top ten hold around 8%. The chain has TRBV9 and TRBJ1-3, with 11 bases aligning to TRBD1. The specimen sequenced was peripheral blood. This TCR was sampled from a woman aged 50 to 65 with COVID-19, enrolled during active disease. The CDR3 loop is CASSAPRDRGGNTIYF. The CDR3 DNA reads TGTGCCAGCAGCGCCCCCCGGGACAGGGGGGGAAACACCATATATTTT.